The 3 T cell receptor beta chains presented below share a single source sample, sequenced in a study of neurological immune-mediated disorders. From the 5' RACE reads, TCRdb called clonotypes with MiXCR, one entry per CDR3 protein. The data show about 66,000 distinct CDR3 sequences, less than 4% seen once. The sequenced material came from PBMCs. The source of these receptors is a man younger than 45 with multiple sclerosis.

This clonotype was observed a few times. This chain joins TRBV7-2 and TRBJ1-2, with TRBD1 as a possible D gene (6 bases). The ends were cut back, 5 bases at V and 4 bases at J, with 14 bases in the middle. This CDR3 is built from 14 residues. CDR1 is SGHTA and CDR2 is FQGNSA in the germline V gene. CDR3 in DNA: TGTGCCAGCAGCCCGCAAAAGGGGGGCTATGGCTACACCTTC. The encoded protein is CASSPQKGGYGYTF.

This chain uses TRBV10-3 with TRBJ1-2; TRBD1 matches 7 bases. Germline V CDR1 and CDR2: ENHRY, SYGVKD. The CDR3 is made up of 19 amino acids. V gave up 6 bases and J gave up 0 bases; unmatched junction bases: 19. The CDR3 sequence: CAISPSLRMTGQANYGYTF. In nucleotides, the CDR3 is TGTGCCATCAGCCCTAGTTTAAGGATGACAGGGCAAGCTAACTATGGCTACACCTTC.

This clonotype was counted many times. The CDR3 here is CSARDVQGLNTEAFF. The CDR3 DNA reads as TGCAGTGCTAGAGACGTACAGGGGCTGAACACTGAAGCTTTCTTT. This chain links TRBV20-1 with TRBJ1-1; 7 bases line up with TRBD1. The ends lost 0 bases at V and 0 bases at J; junction bases unmatched: 4. CDR3 length equals 15 residues. Germline-derived CDR1 and CDR2 are DFQATT and SNEGSKA (reference sequence).